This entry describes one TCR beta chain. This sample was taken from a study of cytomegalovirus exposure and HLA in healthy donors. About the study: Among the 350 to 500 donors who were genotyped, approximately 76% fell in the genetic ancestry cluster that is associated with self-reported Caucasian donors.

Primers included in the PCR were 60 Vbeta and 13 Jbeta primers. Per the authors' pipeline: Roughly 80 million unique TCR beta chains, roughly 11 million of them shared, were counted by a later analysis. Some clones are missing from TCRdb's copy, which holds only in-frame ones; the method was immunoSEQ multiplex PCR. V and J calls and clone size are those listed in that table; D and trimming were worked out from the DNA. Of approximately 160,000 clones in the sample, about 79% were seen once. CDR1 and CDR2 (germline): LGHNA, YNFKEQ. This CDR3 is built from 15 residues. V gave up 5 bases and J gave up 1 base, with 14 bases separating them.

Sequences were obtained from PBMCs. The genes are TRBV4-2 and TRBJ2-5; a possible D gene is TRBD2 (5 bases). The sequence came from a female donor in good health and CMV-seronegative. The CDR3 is CASSLGSGSQETQYF. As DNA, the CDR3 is TGTGCCAGCAGCTTAGGGAGCGGAAGCCAAGAGACCCAGTACTTC.